The 9 T cell receptor beta chains reported below all come from one sample, sequenced in a study of beta chain features in type 1 diabetes. Expressed TCRB transcripts were sequenced after all isolated RNA was converted to cDNA. Clones were sequenced by immunoSEQ multiplex PCR, and TCRdb holds only the in-frame ones, with some missing. The table shows 250,000 or so clones, with 27% occurring only once. Sequenced sample: central memory CD4+ T cells from blood. The receptors stem from a man aged 30 to 39 in good health.

Only a few counts were recorded for this clone. The chain uses TRBV11-2 and TRBJ2-1; weak D call: TRBD1 (5 bases). The CDR3 totals 16 residues. V gave up 2 bases and J gave up 0 bases, with 11 bases separating them. Germline CDR1 SGHAT, CDR2 FQNNGV. For the CDR3, the DNA is TGTGCCAGCAGCTTATATATAGGGGTCTCCTACAATGAGCAGTTCTTC. Its protein is CASSLYIGVSYNEQFF.

The J gene is TRBJ2-5, the V gene TRBV6-5; TRBD1 aligns across 8 bases. The CDR3 consists of 14 residues. With V trimmed by 4 bases and J by 4 bases, 5 bases remained unmatched. CDR1 is MNHEY, CDR2 SVGAGI, per germline. CDR3 DNA: TGTGCCAGCAGTTCGGGCAGGGGGCGAGAGACCCAGTACTTC. Its translation: CASSSGRGRETQYF.

The chain is built from TRBV14 and TRBJ2-2; D is undetermined. From germline, CDR1 is SGHDN and CDR2 FVKESK. CDR3 length: 13 residues. V shed 1 base and J shed 5 bases, with 5 bases lying between them. CDR3 coding DNA: TGTGCCAGCAGCCAAGCAGGAACCGGGGAGCTGTTTTTT. Its protein is CASSQAGTGELFF.

V and J are TRBV2 and TRBJ2-1; D is ambiguous. Germline CDR1 and CDR2: SNHLY and FYNNEI. CDR3 length equals 13 residues. V gave up 6 bases and J gave up 1 base, with 7 bases separating them. The CDR3 reads CASRGTSYNEQFF. CDR3 nucleotide sequence: TGTGCCAGCAGGGGTACTTCCTACAATGAGCAGTTCTTC. Full variable domain (rest looked up from reference TRBV2 and TRBJ2-1): EPEVTQTPSHQVTQMGQEVILRCVPISNHLYFYWYRQILGQKVEFLVSFYNNEISEKSEIFDDQFSVERPDGSNFTLKIRSTKLEDSAMYFCASRGTSYNEQFFGPGTRLTVL.

The V and J genes are TRBV9 and TRBJ1-2; D ambiguous. Germline values: CDR1 SGDLS, CDR2 YYNGEE. The CDR3 extends over 13 amino acids. The ends were cut back, 3 bases at V and 5 bases at J, with 11 bases in the middle. The CDR3 protein is CASSGQGRYGYTF. CDR3 coding DNA: TGTGCCAGCAGCGGACAAGGGAGGTATGGCTACACCTTC.

The J gene is TRBJ2-1, the V gene TRBV5-4; TRBD2 matches at 9 bases. This CDR3 has 16 amino acids. The trim removed 3 bases at V and 4 bases at J, leaving 8 bases unmatched. Germline V gene lookup returns CDR1 SGHNT and CDR2 YYREEE (reference sequence). The CDR3 sequence: CASSSKVTSGYNEQFF. The CDR3 DNA sequence: TGTGCCAGCAGCTCGAAGGTGACTAGCGGATACAATGAGCAGTTCTTC.

This clone was seen a handful of times. This chain joins TRBV1 and TRBJ2-1. TRBV1 is termed a pseudogene. The CDR3 has 17 residues. The CDR3: CTSSQDGGPDSYNEQFF. In nucleotides, the CDR3 is TGCACCAGCAGCCAAGATGGGGGGCCAGACTCCTACAATGAGCAGTTCTTC.

This clone showed up many times. The chain carries TRBV18 and TRBJ2-7; 13 nucleotides line up with TRBD2. Germline CDR1 reads KGHSH; CDR2 reads LQKENI. With V trimmed by 5 bases and J by 2 bases, 9 bases remained unmatched. The CDR3 loop spans 17 amino acids. In DNA form, the CDR3 reads TGTGCCAGCTCATCACAATCCGGGACTAGCGGGGCCTACGAGCAGTACTTC. Amino acid sequence: CASSSQSGTSGAYEQYF. Full variable domain (remainder filled in from reference TRBV18 and TRBJ2-7): NAGVMQNPRHLVRRRGQEARLRCSPMKGHSHVYWYRQLPEEGLKFMVYLQKENIIDESGMPKERFSAEFPKEGPSILRIQQVVRGDSAAYFCASSSQSGTSGAYEQYFGPGTRLTVT.

The chain is built from TRBV5-1 and TRBJ2-5; unclear D gene. V lost 1 base, J lost 1 base, and 8 bases lay in between. The germline gives CDR1 SGHRS, CDR2 YFSETQ. The length of the CDR3 is 14 residues. The CDR3 coding sequence is TGCGCCAGCAGCTTGTTACCAGGCCAAGAGACCCAGTACTTC. The encoded protein is CASSLLPGQETQYF.